A selection of T cell receptor beta chains follows, all from one sample in a study of cytomegalovirus exposure and HLA in healthy donors. The table came from immunoSEQ multiplex PCR; TCRdb's copy has only in-frame clones and leaves some out. The sample yields roughly 59,000 clones, more than 85% seen once. Material: PBMCs. These receptors were taken from a man younger than 30 in good health and CMV-seropositive. The conserved cysteine and the conserved F or W are not part of the CDR3 here. The order of the fields is J gene, V gene, CDR3 protein.

j_gene: TRBJ2-3; v_gene: TRBV10-3; CDR3aa: AIRDSSPTDTQY
j_gene: TRBJ1-2; v_gene: TRBV11-1; CDR3aa: ASSSRTGTNYGYT
j_gene: TRBJ2-1; v_gene: TRBV19; CDR3aa: ASTDLPGNEQF
j_gene: TRBJ1-2; v_gene: TRBV27; CDR3aa: ASSLDRGRGYT
j_gene: TRBJ1-1; v_gene: TRBV28; CDR3aa: ASSLEQGGAF
j_gene: TRBJ1-1; v_gene: TRBV11-2; CDR3aa: ASSLDLRLGRGNPEAF
j_gene: TRBJ1-2; v_gene: TRBV5-1; CDR3aa: ASSLEGQGFGYT
j_gene: TRBJ2-7; v_gene: TRBV27; CDR3aa: ARPGDLIYEQY
j_gene: TRBJ2-7; v_gene: TRBV19; CDR3aa: ASGDSPYEQY
j_gene: TRBJ1-1; v_gene: TRBV28; CDR3aa: ASTQVPSLMNTEAF
j_gene: TRBJ1-5; v_gene: TRBV11-2; CDR3aa: ASSPQTGPGQPQH
j_gene: TRBJ2-7; v_gene: TRBV7-2; CDR3aa: ASSPDRGGYEQY
j_gene: TRBJ2-2; v_gene: TRBV5-1; CDR3aa: ASSDGQTGGELF